This T cell receptor (beta chain) was identified in a study of T cells after yellow fever vaccination (dated by TCRdb to the late 2010s). With respect to the entire study: Memory subsets (EM, EMRA, CM and Tscm) were sorted on a BD FACS Aria III using CD3, CD45RA, CCR7 and CD95 staining. To track T-cell clones before and after primary and booster YFV17D yellow fever vaccination, bulk TCR alpha and beta repertoires were sequenced longitudinally. Bulk PBMC replicates and cell subsets were isolated from blood drawn at multiple timepoints before and after both primary and secondary immunization. The SMART-Seq v4 Ultra Low Input RNA kit was used to prepare libraries from fractions with low cell numbers. Two healthy male donors, one aged 18 to 30 and one aged 30 to 40 years, were included in the cohort. Memory subsets were sorted on days 0, 15 and 45 and at 18 months following primary vaccination, and on days 0, 15 and 45 following the 30-year booster. Overall study results and their limits: A small share of clonotypes was detected in both CD4 and CD8 compartments, with the overlap likely arising from convergent recombination. Most clones expanded after primary vaccination (around 96% of CD4 and roughly 90% of CD8) were re-detected after the booster, suggesting that broad memory maintenance occurred. The secondary T-cell response was found to be weaker but faster than the primary response, with a peak reached on day 5 rather than on day 15. In the sorted memory subsets on day 0, nearly all vaccine-responding clonotypes were below the level of detection. The study included only a couple of donors, which limits how far the findings can be generalized. Computational filtering was needed because FACS-sorted repertoires could contain abundant contaminating clonotypes from the bulk population.

TCR cDNA was made using 5'RACE template switching, a step that added a universal primer site and unique molecular identifiers. Priming of cDNA synthesis was performed from both the TCR alpha and TCR beta constant segments. Libraries were amplified in two PCR steps, with sample barcodes and sequencing adapters added in the second step. Sequencing of the libraries was done on either Illumina HiSeq 2500 (2x100 bp) or NovaSeq (2x150 bp). The original methods were these. MIGEC handled demultiplexing of reads and collapsing into UMI consensus sequences, while MiXCR performed V(D)J alignment. Clonotypes responding to the vaccine were identified with edgeR on replicate PBMC samples, with the criteria of FDR below 0.01 and a log2 fold change above 5 up to day 15. Each bulk clonotype received a CD4 or CD8 identity based on whether the sequenced CD4 or CD8 repertoire contained that clonotype at higher abundance. To estimate the distribution of each clone across memory phenotypes, clonotype frequencies in memory subsets were weighted by FACS-sorted cell numbers. TCRdb passed the public sequencing reads through fastp at Q25 and MiXCR, retaining productive beta sequences. Rows with a matching CDR3 protein are joined into one entry that keeps the most common DNA and genes. Here the V and J calls rest on TCRdb's processing, not on the authors' analysis. Within this sample are approximately 27,000 distinct CDR3 sequences, with around 5.5% of them counted one time only. The biggest ten clones account for approximately 12% of the sample.

Counted from cysteine to phenylalanine, this CDR3 has 17 amino acids. Only the CDR3 portion is preserved as DNA: 51 bases, with reading frame beginning at the first base. CDR1 is given as SGHRS and CDR2 as YFSETQ, both from the germline V gene. Ends trimmed: V by 4 bases, J by 2 bases; bases unmatched to a gene: 10. This clonotype was seen repeatedly, ten times or more. No much larger clonotype is one base removed from it; base qualities were not supplied. The sample's treatment or condition, from its label and the paper: live attenuated yellow fever vaccine strain. PBMCs were isolated from peripheral blood using a standard Ficoll-Paque protocol. The RNeasy Micro Kit was used to extract RNA from sorted memory subsets.

The V and J genes are TRBV5-1 and TRBJ1-5; TRBD1 fits 9 bases in the junction. Here the sequenced sample was PBMCs, either bulk or a sorted T-cell subset (CD4+, CD8+, memory, or dextramer-sorted; not recorded which), taken 15 days after the yellow fever booster vaccination. The TCR comes from a young man who received the YFV17D yellow fever vaccine. The encoded CDR3 is CASSPAGQGVGNQPQHF. The sequenced DNA: TGCGCCAGCAGCCCCGCGGGACAGGGTGTAGGCAATCAGCCCCAGCATTTT.